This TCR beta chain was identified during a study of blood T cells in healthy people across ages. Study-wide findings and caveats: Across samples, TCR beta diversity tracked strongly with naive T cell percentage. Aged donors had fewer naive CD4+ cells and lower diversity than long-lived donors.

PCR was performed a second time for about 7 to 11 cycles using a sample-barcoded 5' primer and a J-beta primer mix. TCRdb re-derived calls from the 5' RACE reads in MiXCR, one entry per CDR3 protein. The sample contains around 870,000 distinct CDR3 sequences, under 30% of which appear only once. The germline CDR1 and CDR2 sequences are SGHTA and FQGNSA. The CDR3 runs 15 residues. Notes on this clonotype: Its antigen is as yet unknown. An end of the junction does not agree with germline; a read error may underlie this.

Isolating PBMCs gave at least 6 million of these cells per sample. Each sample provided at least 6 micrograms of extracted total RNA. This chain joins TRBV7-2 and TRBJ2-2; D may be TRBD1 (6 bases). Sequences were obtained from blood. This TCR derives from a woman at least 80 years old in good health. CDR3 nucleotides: TGTGCCAGCAGCTTTCGCAGGGGTAGATTAGGGGAGCGGTTTTTT. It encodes CASSFRRGRLGERFF.